This T cell receptor beta chain is drawn from a study of blood T cell repertoires in COVID-19. Study details: Acute and convalescent COVID-19 samples came from the United States, Italy and Spain. T cells, B-cell-depleted T cells, or PBMCs supplied cDNA or gDNA.

The V end was cut by 8 bases, the J end by 1 base, with 14 bases between. The V gene's germline CDR1 is SQVTM and CDR2 ANQGSEA. The CDR3 covers 13 residues. Per the authors' pipeline: Nucleated cell counts were estimated from reference gene primer amplification. The method was immunoSEQ multiplex PCR; TCRdb's version includes in-frame clones alone and lacks a portion of them. V, J and clone size reflect that table, while D and trimming were determined from the DNA. In the table there are roughly 290,000 clones, 70% to 90% of which are singletons. V gene TRBV29-1 combines with J gene TRBJ1-1; no definite D call. Sequencing was performed on peripheral blood. This clonotype was sampled from a woman younger than 45 who had recovered from COVID-19. The CDR3 nucleotides are TGCAGCTCTGGCTTTGAATCGAACACTGAAGCTTTCTTT. Translated, it gives CSSGFESNTEAFF.